A single T cell receptor (beta chain) is shown here with its context. This sample stems from a study of T cell changes during pregnancy in multiple sclerosis. This CDR3 contains 14 residues. V was pared by 4 bases and J by 5 bases, with 12 bases between. Germline V gives CDR1 LGHNA, CDR2 YNFKEQ. Profiling relied on immunoSEQ multiplex PCR, and the TCRdb table lists in-frame clones only, not all of them. The sample holds around 69,000 clones; just over 90% are singletons and the top ten take over 1%. This sequence originates from a female donor with multiple sclerosis, enrolled in a pregnancy study. This chain links TRBV4-2 with TRBJ2-1, with TRBD2 as a possible D gene (6 bases). Specimen: peripheral blood, collected in the third trimester of pregnancy. For the CDR3, the DNA is TGTGCCAGCAGCCCCGGGAGTTCAGACAATGAGCAGTTCTTC. Translating gives CASSPGSSDNEQFF.